This paragraph covers one TCR beta chain sequence. Its target is not known. Trimming shortened V by 0 bases and J by 0 bases, and 6 bases separated the two germline ends. In germline, CDR1 is MGHRA, CDR2 YSYEKL. CDR3 length: 16 residues. The record originates from a study of shared clonotypes between healthy human individuals. Study overall: Aged 18 to 49, the donors were a couple of women and a few men.

General observations from the study: It was observed that approximately 5% of naive CD4 clonotypes were shared across several donors. Clonotypes shared by all four sorted-subset donors had higher generation probabilities than non-shared clonotypes.

Assay: immunoSEQ multiplex PCR; the TCRdb copy retains only in-frame clones and omits some. The data contain 550,000 to 700,000 clones, around 73% of them singletons. A CD45RA-negative memory subset and a CD45RA+ naive subset were separated from the CD4+ cells. The rearrangement links TRBV4-1 to TRBJ2-6, with D possibly TRBD1 on 6 matching bases. Sequenced: memory CD4+ T cells sorted from blood. As to subset: CD45RA-negative fraction. This receptor was obtained from a woman aged 25 to 39 in good health. The DNA of the CDR3 is TGCGCCAGCAGCCAAGAGGACAGCTCTGGGGCCAACGTCCTGACTTTC. It yields the protein CASSQEDSSGANVLTF.